This is a list of T cell receptor beta chains from one sample in a study of T cell responses to AZD1222 COVID-19 vaccine. Using immunoSEQ multiplex PCR, the repertoire was profiled, and TCRdb retains in-frame clones only, with some absent. Of tens of thousands of clones in the sample, 90% are singletons; the top ten hold 5% to 6%. Sequenced material: peripheral blood, taken 28 days after the second AZD1222 dose. The receptors originated from an adult who received the AZD1222 COVID-19 vaccine. CDR3s include the opening cysteine and the closing phenylalanine or tryptophan. The order of the fields is clone size, V gene, J gene, D gene, CDR3 DNA, CDR3 protein. The D gene is left open where the match is weak. Not all rows give a size; the values are once, few, many and, for expanded clones, a class.

abundance: -; v_gene: TRBV6-2/TRBV6-3; j_gene: TRBJ1-5; d_gene: -; CDR3nt: TGTGCCAGCAGTTACATTCGGTCGAGGGGCAATCAGCCCCAGCATTTT; CDR3aa: CASSYIRSRGNQPQHF
abundance: -; v_gene: TRBV5-1; j_gene: TRBJ1-4; d_gene: -; CDR3nt: TGCGCCAGCAGCCCTGGACTGAAGGAAAAACTGTTTTTT; CDR3aa: CASSPGLKEKLFF
abundance: -; v_gene: TRBV6-1; j_gene: TRBJ2-1; d_gene: -; CDR3nt: TGTGCCAGCAGTGAAGCCCCCCAGGGTAAGGCATACAATGAGCAGTTCTTC; CDR3aa: CASSEAPQGKAYNEQFF
abundance: -; v_gene: TRBV11-3; j_gene: TRBJ2-3; d_gene: TRBD2; CDR3nt: TGTGCCAGCAGCTTAGGTCGGGGGGGCCGGACAGATACGCAGTATTTT; CDR3aa: CASSLGRGGRTDTQYF
abundance: -; v_gene: TRBV6-5; j_gene: TRBJ1-2; d_gene: -; CDR3nt: TGTGCCAGCAGTTACAATCGGGACGGCTATGGCTACACCTTC; CDR3aa: CASSYNRDGYGYTF
abundance: -; v_gene: TRBV11-2; j_gene: TRBJ1-6; d_gene: -; CDR3nt: TGTGCCAGCAGCTTGGACCGGACAGCTCTTAATTCACCCCTCCACTTT; CDR3aa: CASSLDRTALNSPLHF
abundance: once; v_gene: TRBV4-3; j_gene: TRBJ2-7; d_gene: -; CDR3nt: TGCGCCAGCAGCCAAAAGCAGGGGTTTGAGCAGTACTTC; CDR3aa: CASSQKQGFEQYF
abundance: -; v_gene: TRBV19; j_gene: TRBJ1-2; d_gene: -; CDR3nt: TGTGCCAGTAGTCCTCGACAGGTGGGGGGCTACACCTTC; CDR3aa: CASSPRQVGGYTF
abundance: -; v_gene: TRBV7-3; j_gene: TRBJ1-1; d_gene: -; CDR3nt: TGTGCCAGCAGCTACCGCCACGGGGCAAACACTGAAGCTTTCTTT; CDR3aa: CASSYRHGANTEAFF
abundance: -; v_gene: TRBV19; j_gene: TRBJ1-5; d_gene: TRBD1; CDR3nt: TGTGCCAGTAGTATGGGGCAGGGGGATCAGCCCCAGCATTTT; CDR3aa: CASSMGQGDQPQHF
abundance: -; v_gene: TRBV10-3; j_gene: TRBJ1-1; d_gene: -; CDR3nt: TGTGCCATCAGTGGGGGTACTGAAGCTTTCTTT; CDR3aa: CAISGGTEAFF
abundance: once; v_gene: TRBV27; j_gene: TRBJ2-7; d_gene: -; CDR3nt: TGTGCCAGCAGTTATCAGGGCTCCTACGAGCAGTACTTC; CDR3aa: CASSYQGSYEQYF
abundance: -; v_gene: TRBV10-3; j_gene: TRBJ1-2; d_gene: TRBD1; CDR3nt: TGTGCCATCAGTGAGTCAGGGGGCGGCTATGGCTACACCTTC; CDR3aa: CAISESGGGYGYTF
abundance: -; v_gene: TRBV28; j_gene: TRBJ1-2; d_gene: -; CDR3nt: TGTGCCAGCAGTAAAACAGCTAACTATGGCTACACCTTC; CDR3aa: CASSKTANYGYTF
abundance: -; v_gene: TRBV5-5; j_gene: TRBJ1-6; d_gene: TRBD1; CDR3nt: TGTGCCAGCAGCTTGGAGGCTCTAACAGGGGCGGGATCACCCCTCCACTTT; CDR3aa: CASSLEALTGAGSPLHF
abundance: -; v_gene: TRBV27; j_gene: TRBJ2-3; d_gene: TRBD1; CDR3nt: TGTGCCAGCAGTCCCCACAGGGGGACTAGCACAGATACGCAGTATTTT; CDR3aa: CASSPHRGTSTDTQYF
abundance: -; v_gene: TRBV7-2; j_gene: TRBJ1-6; d_gene: -; CDR3nt: TGTGCCAGCAGCCGTCCGGGCGGGGGATCGGATAATTCACCCCTCCACTTT; CDR3aa: CASSRPGGGSDNSPLHF
abundance: -; v_gene: TRBV5-1; j_gene: TRBJ2-1; d_gene: TRBD1; CDR3nt: TGCGCCAGCAGCTCAGGACAGGGGATGATCAATGAGCAGTTCTTC; CDR3aa: CASSSGQGMINEQFF
abundance: -; v_gene: TRBV7-9; j_gene: TRBJ1-1; d_gene: -; CDR3nt: TGTGCCAGCAGCAACCAGGCAGGGATTCGGACTGAAGCTTTCTTT; CDR3aa: CASSNQAGIRTEAFF
abundance: -; v_gene: TRBV24-1; j_gene: TRBJ1-1; d_gene: -; CDR3nt: TGTGCCACCAGTGACTCAGGAGTGAACACTGAAGCTTTCTTT; CDR3aa: CATSDSGVNTEAFF
abundance: -; v_gene: TRBV10-2; j_gene: TRBJ2-7; d_gene: TRBD2; CDR3nt: TGCGCCAGCAGTGAGCCGGGGGGGGCGGGGAACTTC; CDR3aa: CASSEPGGAGNF
abundance: once; v_gene: TRBV4-3; j_gene: TRBJ2-2; d_gene: -; CDR3nt: TGCGCCAGCAGCCAAGAGGACCGGGGGATGAGGGAGCTGTTTTTT; CDR3aa: CASSQEDRGMRELFF
abundance: once; v_gene: TRBV2; j_gene: TRBJ2-3; d_gene: -; CDR3nt: TGTGCCAGCAGTGAATATGAGTCCCACACAGATACGCAGTATTTT; CDR3aa: CASSEYESHTDTQYF
abundance: once; v_gene: TRBV2; j_gene: TRBJ2-2; d_gene: TRBD1; CDR3nt: TGTGCCAGCGGTACAGGGGGCACCGGGGAGCTGTTTTTT; CDR3aa: CASGTGGTGELFF
abundance: -; v_gene: TRBV7-2; j_gene: TRBJ2-5; d_gene: -; CDR3nt: TGTGCCAGCAGCCCGCAGAGCGGAAAGAGAGAGACCCAGTACTTC; CDR3aa: CASSPQSGKRETQYF
abundance: -; v_gene: TRBV7-9; j_gene: TRBJ2-7; d_gene: TRBD2; CDR3nt: TGTGCCAGCAGCTTATGGCCCGGGGGGGGCTCCTACGAGCAGTACTTC; CDR3aa: CASSLWPGGGSYEQYF
abundance: -; v_gene: TRBV15; j_gene: TRBJ2-1; d_gene: -; CDR3nt: TGTGCCACCAGCAGAGATAGTGTACACCACAATGAGCAGTTCTTC; CDR3aa: CATSRDSVHHNEQFF
abundance: -; v_gene: TRBV5-1; j_gene: TRBJ2-1; d_gene: -; CDR3nt: TGCGCCAGCAGCTTGGACGGGGGGCCCAATGAGCAGTTCTTC; CDR3aa: CASSLDGGPNEQFF
abundance: -; v_gene: TRBV19; j_gene: TRBJ1-5; d_gene: -; CDR3nt: TGTGCCAGTACCTTGGGGGTTTATAGCAATCAGCCCCAGCATTTT; CDR3aa: CASTLGVYSNQPQHF
abundance: -; v_gene: TRBV5-1; j_gene: TRBJ1-4; d_gene: -; CDR3nt: TGCGCCAGCGGGGGGACACTTGGCGAAAAACTGTTTTTT; CDR3aa: CASGGTLGEKLFF
abundance: -; v_gene: TRBV5-8; j_gene: TRBJ1-1; d_gene: -; CDR3nt: TGTGCCAGCAGCTTGGGGAACAGGCAGAACACTGAAGCTTTCTTT; CDR3aa: CASSLGNRQNTEAFF
abundance: -; v_gene: TRBV5-8; j_gene: TRBJ2-3; d_gene: -; CDR3nt: TGTGCCAGCAGCTTCCAACAAACAGGGTCGGATACGCAGTATTTT; CDR3aa: CASSFQQTGSDTQYF
abundance: -; v_gene: TRBV10-1; j_gene: TRBJ2-2; d_gene: TRBD2; CDR3nt: TGCGCCAGCAGCAGACTAGCGGGGGTTACCGGGGAGCTGTTTTTT; CDR3aa: CASSRLAGVTGELFF
abundance: -; v_gene: TRBV19; j_gene: TRBJ1-5; d_gene: -; CDR3nt: TGTGCCAGTACCAGGATCCGGGGGGGTGTCGGCAATCAGCCCCAGCATTTT; CDR3aa: CASTRIRGGVGNQPQHF
abundance: -; v_gene: TRBV6-4; j_gene: TRBJ1-2; d_gene: -; CDR3nt: TGTGCCAGCAGTCCACGTGTCGGAGCTAACTATGGCTACACCTTC; CDR3aa: CASSPRVGANYGYTF
abundance: -; v_gene: TRBV6-5; j_gene: TRBJ1-1; d_gene: -; CDR3nt: TGTGCCAGCAGTTATCGCCAGGAGAACACTGAAGCTTTCTTT; CDR3aa: CASSYRQENTEAFF
abundance: -; v_gene: TRBV28; j_gene: TRBJ2-7; d_gene: -; CDR3nt: TGTGCCAGCAAGGCCGATACCTACGAGCAGTACTTC; CDR3aa: CASKADTYEQYF
abundance: -; v_gene: TRBV4-1; j_gene: TRBJ2-5; d_gene: -; CDR3nt: TGCGCCAGCAGCCAAGATCTGGTGGGTTCCCAGTACTTC; CDR3aa: CASSQDLVGSQYF
abundance: -; v_gene: TRBV7-9; j_gene: TRBJ1-3; d_gene: TRBD1; CDR3nt: TGTGCCAGCAGATCGGGACAGGGGGCGTACACCATATATTTT; CDR3aa: CASRSGQGAYTIYF
abundance: -; v_gene: TRBV19; j_gene: TRBJ2-4; d_gene: -; CDR3nt: TGTGCCAGTAGTATAGCTGGACCGGCCAAAAACATTCAGTACTTC; CDR3aa: CASSIAGPAKNIQYF
abundance: few; v_gene: TRBV7-9; j_gene: TRBJ1-2; d_gene: -; CDR3nt: TGTGCCAGCAGCATCGGGACCCAAGGCTACACCTTC; CDR3aa: CASSIGTQGYTF
abundance: -; v_gene: TRBV5-1; j_gene: TRBJ1-2; d_gene: -; CDR3nt: TGCGCCAGCAGCTTGGAGGCAGGGACGAGCTACACCTTC; CDR3aa: CASSLEAGTSYTF
abundance: -; v_gene: TRBV30; j_gene: TRBJ1-2; d_gene: -; CDR3nt: TGTGCCTGGAGTGTTCACCAAGCTAACTATGGCTACACCTTC; CDR3aa: CAWSVHQANYGYTF
abundance: few; v_gene: TRBV10-2; j_gene: TRBJ1-1; d_gene: -; CDR3nt: TGCGCCAGCAGTGGGCAGACAGGGAACACTGAAGCTTTCTTT; CDR3aa: CASSGQTGNTEAFF
abundance: -; v_gene: TRBV6-5; j_gene: TRBJ2-1; d_gene: -; CDR3nt: TGTGCCAGCAGCCTAGGGGGAGGCTCCTACAATGAGCAGTTCTTC; CDR3aa: CASSLGGGSYNEQFF
abundance: -; v_gene: TRBV5-1; j_gene: TRBJ2-1; d_gene: -; CDR3nt: TGCGCCAGCAGCTTGGATGAGGCTACTTCCTACAATGAGCAGTTCTTC; CDR3aa: CASSLDEATSYNEQFF
abundance: -; v_gene: TRBV7-8; j_gene: TRBJ1-4; d_gene: -; CDR3nt: TGTGCCAGCACCGATTACAGTCCTTCCTTGGGGAATGAAAAACTGTTTTTT; CDR3aa: CASTDYSPSLGNEKLFF
abundance: -; v_gene: TRBV18; j_gene: TRBJ1-2; d_gene: -; CDR3nt: TGTGCCAGCTCACTGAATTCCGACTTCTATGGCTACACCTTC; CDR3aa: CASSLNSDFYGYTF
abundance: -; v_gene: TRBV7-3; j_gene: TRBJ2-7; d_gene: TRBD2; CDR3nt: TGTGCCAGCAGCTATAGCGGGGGGGCCCACGAGCAGTACTTC; CDR3aa: CASSYSGGAHEQYF
abundance: -; v_gene: TRBV19; j_gene: TRBJ1-5; d_gene: -; CDR3nt: TGTGCCAGTGGGTTGGGACACAATCAGCCCCAGCATTTT; CDR3aa: CASGLGHNQPQHF
abundance: -; v_gene: TRBV18; j_gene: TRBJ2-7; d_gene: -; CDR3nt: TGTGCCAGCTCCTCCGGGCAGGGGCCACCCTACGAGCAGTACTTC; CDR3aa: CASSSGQGPPYEQYF
abundance: -; v_gene: TRBV6-5; j_gene: TRBJ1-1; d_gene: -; CDR3nt: TGTGCCAGCAATTATTGGCGGGACATGAACACTGAAGCTTTCTTT; CDR3aa: CASNYWRDMNTEAFF
abundance: -; v_gene: TRBV5-1; j_gene: TRBJ1-1; d_gene: -; CDR3nt: TGCGCCAGCAGCTCCTTTGCCCCTGAAGCTTTCTTT; CDR3aa: CASSSFAPEAFF
abundance: -; v_gene: TRBV5-1; j_gene: TRBJ2-7; d_gene: TRBD1; CDR3nt: TGCGCCAGCAGTCAACAGGGGGCGACCTACGAGCAGTACTTC; CDR3aa: CASSQQGATYEQYF
abundance: -; v_gene: TRBV6-5; j_gene: TRBJ1-2; d_gene: -; CDR3nt: TGTGCCAGCAGTTACTCGATACCGGGGTCCAACTATGGCTACACCTTC; CDR3aa: CASSYSIPGSNYGYTF
abundance: few; v_gene: TRBV28; j_gene: TRBJ1-2; d_gene: TRBD1; CDR3nt: TGTGCCAGCAGCAGTAACAGGGGGACCCGGGAATTCGGCTACACCTTC; CDR3aa: CASSSNRGTREFGYTF
abundance: -; v_gene: TRBV5-1; j_gene: TRBJ1-2; d_gene: -; CDR3nt: TGCGCCAGCAGCTTGGGTATCGTCGTCCTAGATGGCTACACCTTC; CDR3aa: CASSLGIVVLDGYTF
abundance: -; v_gene: TRBV28; j_gene: TRBJ1-2; d_gene: TRBD1; CDR3nt: TGTGCCAGCAGATGGGGGACAGCCTATGGCTACACCTTC; CDR3aa: CASRWGTAYGYTF
abundance: -; v_gene: TRBV6-5; j_gene: TRBJ2-2; d_gene: TRBD1; CDR3nt: TGTGCCAGCAGCACCCGGGACAGAAACACCGGGGAGCTGTTTTTT; CDR3aa: CASSTRDRNTGELFF